The subject of this entry is one TCR beta chain. Its antigen is still unknown. There are no base qualities to consult, and no much larger clone falls within one base. The immunoSEQ Assay, a bias-controlled multiplex PCR, was used to amplify TCRbeta CDR3 regions from genomic DNA. Turning to the authors' computational methods: Within the assay, amplification of reference gene primers was used to estimate how many nucleated cells each sample contained. To quantify the absolute abundance of each unique TCRbeta CDR3 rearrangement, sequence reads were collapsed and filtered. For each sample, productive Simpson clonality was calculated as the square root of Simpson's diversity index over productive rearrangements. The source is immuneACCESS, and TCRdb retained only in-frame sequences with V and J called. Part of the clones is not carried over; for the studies checked, unresolved V genes explain less than half of this, and the remainder is unexplained. That table furnishes V, J and clone size, whereas the DNA furnished D and trimming. This sample holds fewer than 250,000 clones; roughly 89% were observed only once. 2% to 3% of the sample is in the top ten clones.

Participants in the prospective study were enrolled through a virtual design, were aged roughly 18 to 95 years, and lived in approximately 25 United States geographic areas. In the prospective study, participants were assigned to cohorts based on the clinical history participants reported in a screening survey and a study questionnaire. Each participant in the prospective study had whole blood, serum and a nasopharyngeal or oropharyngeal swab collected by mobile phlebotomists. Participants in the prospective study had the option to provide additional blood draws and questionnaires over a roughly 2-month period. Blood samples from the prospective study were shipped frozen or at room temperature prior to DNA extraction. This sample was taken from a study of blood T cell repertoires in COVID-19 (TCRdb year 2020). Regarding the research as a whole: Samples covering the acute and convalescent phases of COVID-19 were provided by collaborators in the United States, Italy and Spain. The repertoires were released in a freely available public database intended as a resource for research on the immune response to SARS-CoV-2. The dataset comprised deeply sampled blood TCRbeta repertoires from subjects exposed to, actively infected with, or recovered from COVID-19. The prospective study material was composed of cDNA or gDNA derived from T cells, B-cell-depleted T cells, or PBMCs. Where HLA class I and class II types were available, the types were taken from metadata supplied by the sample provider, not from assay-based typing. Samples were obtained from the ongoing ImmuneRACE study (first 160 participants) and from over a thousand subjects provided by 6 global collaborators. Sample metadata almost always included a de-identified subject ID, COVID-19 status, age in years and sex.

The paper as a whole reports these results and caveats: The amount of clinical and demographic metadata varied by source and participant and was provided uncurated.

From the cysteine through the phenylalanine, the CDR3 covers 16 amino acids. Of the read, only the CDR3 DNA is kept; its 48 bases are in frame from base 1. V is clipped by 0 bases and J by 4 bases, and the sequence between their germline boundaries is 13 bases long. The germline V gene (reference sequence) yields LGHDT for CDR1 and YNNKEL for CDR2. Here the chain combines TRBV3-1 (or the pseudogene TRBV3-2) and TRBJ1-3; perhaps TRBD1 is the D gene, with 6 bases matching. The sequence derives from a woman in her thirties with acute COVID-19. The sequencing sample was made of PBMCs or T cells enriched from blood (not recorded which). The DNA sequence reads TGTGCCAGCAGCCAAGATGGGGTGGACAGAGGAAACACCATATATTTT. The encoded protein is CASSQDGVDRGNTIYF.